Each of the 21 T cell receptor beta chains below was sequenced from the same sample in a study of T-cell reconstitution after alpha-beta-depleted transplantation in children. Unique molecular identifiers were incorporated into the prepared TCRbeta library. Each CDR3 protein is one row after TCRdb ran MiXCR on the PCR reads. The data show about 980,000 distinct CDR3 sequences, around 30% seen once. The source was PBMCs, mostly from graft donor cells, collected 360 days after TCRalphabeta/CD19-depleted stem cell transplant. These TCRs come from a boy in the first two years of life who had a stem cell transplant for SCID, so the T cells may come from the graft donor.

The chain combines TRBV7-9 with TRBJ2-7; 8 bases match TRBD1. CDR1 and CDR2 from the germline V gene are SEHNR and FQNEAQ (reference sequence). The V gene end was trimmed by 4 bases and the J gene end by 0 bases; junction bases not matched to a gene: 11. The CDR3 is made up of 17 amino acids. The CDR3 nucleotides read TGTGCCAGCAGCTCCCTCACAGGGGGTTCCTCCTCCTACGAGCAGTACTTC. It specifies CASSSLTGGSSSYEQYF.

The gene calls are TRBV9 and TRBJ1-3, with D unclear. The CDR3 loop spans 15 amino acids. Trimming removed 3 bases from V and 3 bases from J, with 13 bases in between. Germline CDR1 SGDLS, CDR2 YYNGEE. CDR3 coding DNA: TGTGCCAGCAGCGGAGGTGTGGTGGGTGGAAACACCATATATTTT. This translates into CASSGGVVGGNTIYF. Using reference TRBV9 and TRBJ1-3 for the parts outside the CDR3, the full variable domain is DSGVTQTPKHLITATGQRVTLRCSPRSGDLSVYWYQQSLDQGLQFLIQYYNGEERAKGNILERFSAQQFPDLHSELNLSSLELGDSALYFCASSGGVVGGNTIYFGEGSWLTVV.

This rearrangement joins TRBV2 to TRBJ2-7; no definite D call. This CDR3 comprises 16 residues. Germline V lookup: CDR1 SNHLY, CDR2 FYNNEI. V shed 1 base and J shed 2 bases, with 15 bases lying between them. The CDR3 DNA sequence: TGTGCCAGCAGTGAAGGAGTTATGACGGACCCCTACGAGCAGTACTTC. As protein: CASSEGVMTDPYEQYF.

V gene TRBV5-5 combines with J gene TRBJ2-5; 9 bases agree with TRBD1. Germline CDR1 and CDR2: SGHKS and YYEKEE (reference sequence). This CDR3 contains 14 residues. Trimming cost V 3 bases and J 5 bases; bases outside gene matches: 5. The CDR3 loop is CASSWGQGWETQYF. The CDR3 nucleotides are TGTGCCAGCAGCTGGGGACAGGGTTGGGAGACCCAGTACTTC.

The rearrangement joins TRBV12-3 or TRBV12-4 to TRBJ2-1, with 8 bases aligning to TRBD1. This CDR3 has 15 amino acids. V lost 3 bases and J lost 5; bases outside the gene matches: 6. CDR3 nucleotides: TGTGCCAGCAGTTTGCGCAGGGGGCCAAACAATGAGCAGTTCTTC. This gives the protein CASSLRRGPNNEQFF.

This clonotype showed up just a few times. The chain links TRBV7-8 to TRBJ2-3, with a possible D match to TRBD2 (5 bases). V lost 5 bases and J 5 bases, leaving 14 bases between the germline ends. From germline, CDR1 is SGHVS and CDR2 FQNEAQ. The CDR3 runs to 14 residues. The CDR3 sequence: CASSLLAGRDTQYF. CDR3 DNA: TGTGCCAGCAGCCTACTGGCGGGCAGAGATACGCAGTATTTT.

This clonotype was seen a handful of times. V is TRBV6-5 and J is TRBJ2-5, with D possibly TRBD2 on 6 matching bases. Germline V gene data show CDR1 as MNHEY and CDR2 as SVGAGI. The CDR3 sequence is 15 residues long. V was trimmed by 0 bases and J by 1 base, leaving 9 bases between them. The CDR3: CASSYSIAAQETQYF. The DNA of the CDR3 is TGTGCCAGCAGTTACTCGATAGCGGCCCAAGAGACCCAGTACTTC.

This clonotype appeared once. The CDR3 DNA is TGTGCCAGCAGCCCCAAGCCTGGCAATGAGCAGTTCTTC. It yields the protein CASSPKPGNEQFF. The chain joins TRBV28 to TRBJ2-1; D unresolved. The CDR3 consists of 13 residues. The V gene's germline CDR1 is MDHEN and CDR2 SYDVKM. V dropped 6 bases and J dropped 6 bases, with 12 bases sitting between them.

The chain joins TRBV6-5 to TRBJ2-7, with D perhaps being TRBD1 or TRBD2 (5 bases each). The V and J ends lost 6 bases and 4 bases respectively, with 19 bases between them. The CDR3 runs 15 residues. Germline CDR1 MNHEY, CDR2 SVGAGI. CDR3 residues: CASRDSGPGWYEQYF. Written as DNA, the CDR3 is TGTGCCAGCAGAGACTCGGGACCGGGTTGGTACGAGCAGTACTTC.

This clonotype was picked up a small number of times. The gene calls are TRBV20-1 and TRBJ1-1; 10 nucleotides agree with TRBD1. This CDR3 is 16 amino acids long. The V segment lost 6 bases and the J segment 0 bases; nucleotides outside the gene matches: 10. Germline V gene data show CDR1 as DFQATT and CDR2 as SNEGSKA (reference sequence). CDR3 sequence (DNA): TGCAGTGCCCCGGCCGGGGACAGGGGACTGAACACTGAAGCTTTCTTT. Amino acids: CSAPAGDRGLNTEAFF.

This clonotype has only a few counts. The V and J genes are TRBV6-7 and TRBJ2-5; D is uncertain. TRBV6-7 is an open reading frame, and its role is uncertain. The V end was cut by 2 bases, the J end by 1 base, with 11 bases between. The CDR3 sequence is 15 residues long. CDR3 nucleotides: TGTGCCAGCAGTTACGCGGACGGAATCCAAGAGACCCAGTACTTC. This codes for CASSYADGIQETQYF.

In this sample, this clonotype turned up a few times. V gene TRBV6-5 combines with J gene TRBJ2-7; D perhaps matches TRBD1 (6 bases). Germline lookup yields CDR1 MNHEY and CDR2 SVGAGI. CDR3 length: 15 residues. V was cut by 0 bases and J by 0 bases, with 9 bases left in between. CDR3 region: CASSYSQQGSYEQYF. The CDR3 bases are TGTGCCAGCAGTTACTCGCAACAGGGCTCCTACGAGCAGTACTTC.

This clonotype appeared a few times. V usage is TRBV10-2 and J usage is TRBJ2-1; 7 bases match TRBD2. The V gene end was trimmed by 4 bases and the J gene end by 2 bases; junction bases not matched to a gene: 5. Germline V gives CDR1 WSHSY, CDR2 SAAADI. CDR3 length: 15 amino acids. The CDR3 DNA sequence: TGCGCCAGCAGTGTCTGGGGGGGGGCCTACAATGAGCAGTTCTTC. Encoded protein: CASSVWGGAYNEQFF.

This clonotype was observed a handful of times. The V call is TRBV29-1, the J call TRBJ1-2, with a possible D match to TRBD1 (6 bases). The CDR3 consists of 13 residues. Trimming cost V 7 bases and J 6 bases, with 18 bases left between them. Germline V gene data show CDR1 as SQVTM and CDR2 as ANQGSEA. The CDR3 spells CSAATGPGNGYTF. CDR3 in DNA: TGCAGCGCTGCCACAGGGCCGGGAAATGGCTACACCTTC.

This chain links TRBV2 with TRBJ1-4; 8 bases are a match to TRBD1. The V and J ends lost 6 bases and 12 bases, in that order; junction bases with no gene match: 3. The CDR3 spans 11 residues. In germline, CDR1 is SNHLY, CDR2 FYNNEI. The CDR3 here is CASSPDRELFF. For the CDR3, the DNA is TGTGCCAGCAGCCCGGACAGGGAACTGTTTTTT.

The genes are TRBV3-1 and TRBJ1-4, with D perhaps TRBD1 (6 bases). Looked up from germline, CDR1 is LGHDT and CDR2 is YNNKEL (reference sequence). V was clipped by 6 bases and J by 8 bases, with 7 bases between them. The CDR3 is 11 residues long. CDR3 amino acids: CASRGHEKLFF. The CDR3 DNA is TGTGCCAGCAGGGGACACGAAAAACTGTTTTTT.

The J gene is TRBJ1-2, the V gene TRBV4-3; D not resolved. Germline V gene sequence: CDR1 LGHNA, CDR2 YSLEER. This CDR3 is 14 amino acids long. Trimming took off 2 bases at V and 4 bases at J, with 11 bases between the two ends. The CDR3 spells CASSQPGETYGYTF. CDR3 DNA: TGCGCCAGCAGCCAACCTGGGGAAACCTATGGCTACACCTTC.

The chain combines TRBV10-3 with TRBJ2-5; D may be TRBD1 (5 bases). The CDR3 spans 15 residues. Germline V gene lookup returns CDR1 ENHRY and CDR2 SYGVKD. V lost 6 bases to trimming and J lost 1 base, with 15 bases between them. CDR3 sequence (DNA): TGTGCCATCAGCCCGAGACAGCTTTTCCAAGAGACCCAGTACTTC. This translates into CAISPRQLFQETQYF.

This clonotype appeared a few times. The V gene is TRBV27, the J gene TRBJ2-1; 10 bases line up with TRBD1. Per germline, CDR1 MNHEY and CDR2 SMNVEV (reference sequence). V lost 6 bases and J lost 5; bases outside the gene matches: 10. This CDR3 has 16 amino acids. CDR3 sequence (DNA): TGTGCCAGCAGCCCGATCCGGGACAGGGGTAACAATGAGCAGTTCTTC. It codes for CASSPIRDRGNNEQFF.

This clonotype was observed a few times. The V call is TRBV4-1, the J call TRBJ2-2, with TRBD2 matching 11 bases. The CDR3 loop spans 17 amino acids. The junction had 5 bases not matched to a gene; V was cut back by 3 bases and J by 2 bases. Germline CDR1 and CDR2: MGHRA and YSYEKL. CDR3 bases: TGCGCCAGCAGCCACGCTAGCGGGGGGCCTAACACCGGGGAGCTGTTTTTT. Amino acid sequence: CASSHASGGPNTGELFF.

V usage is TRBV2 and J usage is TRBJ2-5, with a possible D match to TRBD2 (7 bases). Germline assignment: CDR1 SNHLY and CDR2 FYNNEI. The CDR3 has 15 amino acids. V gave up 7 bases and J gave up 6 bases, with 21 bases separating them. This chain's CDR3 is CASTDSGGSGKTQYF. CDR3 DNA sequence: TGTGCCAGCACCGACTCGGGGGGCTCTGGGAAGACCCAGTACTTC.